One T cell receptor beta chain is described in this entry. The antigen remains unidentified. In germline, CDR1 is MNHNS, CDR2 SASEGT. V was clipped by 7 bases and J by 1 base, with 13 bases between them. This CDR3 spans 14 amino acids. The source of the sample is a study of T-cell memory formation after mild COVID-19. On the study more broadly: TCR clusters were mostly confined to one donor each. Findings of the study overall: Later expanders leaned CD4+, whereas day 15 to 85 contracting clones were balanced CD4/CD8.

Using its own MiXCR run on the 5' RACE reads, TCRdb lists one record per CDR3 protein. The sample has around 320,000 distinct CDR3 sequences; around 30% are singletons. The rearrangement uses TRBV6-1 and TRBJ1-2; D gene ambiguous. The sequenced material came from PBMCs or a T cell subset sorted from them (not recorded which). The TCR was taken from an adult woman who had mild COVID-19 (a few samples of this study predate the infection). Cell type and time point are not known. The CDR3 sequence is CASTRNRDNYGYTF. CDR3 bases: TGTGCCAGCACACGGAATCGAGATAACTATGGCTACACCTTC.